This TCR beta chain was found in a study of graft-versus-host responses after intestinal transplantation. Turning to the study itself: As for transplant type, recipients had multivisceral, liver-intestinal, or isolated intestinal grafts. Recipients uniformly received anti-thymocyte globulin induction, followed by tacrolimus and steroids for approximately 3 years.

General study points: Graft-versus-host to host-versus-graft clonal ratios in allografts were high in patients with graft-donor T cell macrochimerism.

Assay: immunoSEQ multiplex PCR; the TCRdb copy retains only in-frame clones and omits some. The profile shows 55,000 to 85,000 clones, 89% of them singletons. With regard to this clone: Its antigen remains unknown.

This CDR3 has 15 residues. Germline V lookup: CDR1 WNHNN, CDR2 SYGVQD (reference sequence). Trimming stripped 4 bases from V and 0 bases from J, with 11 bases between. The J gene is TRBJ2-3, the V gene TRBV10-1, with TRBD1 as a possible D gene (6 bases). The source is a human donor who received an intestinal transplant. Sequencing used unstimulated CD8+ T cells sorted from spleen or lymph node cells, obtained before intestinal transplant. The CDR3 bases are TGCGCCAGCAGTGCTCCAGGGGACAGCACAGATACGCAGTATTTT. This gives the protein CASSAPGDSTDTQYF.